The rows below give T cell receptor beta chains drawn from one sample of a study of regulatory T cells in long-lasting Graves disease. TCRdb ran MiXCR on the multiplex PCR reads and lists one entry per CDR3 protein. The data show 300,000 to 450,000 distinct CDR3 sequences, roughly 15% seen once. Sample: peripheral blood mononuclear cells (PBMCs), taken at new diagnosis, from a patient treated with antithyroid drugs. These receptors were taken from a female donor with Graves disease. The CDR3 runs from the conserved cysteine through the conserved F or W. D genes are given only for firm matches. Where a row states a size, it is once, few, many or the class of an expanded clone; other rows omit it.

CDR3 DNA,CDR3 protein,D gene,J gene,CDR3 length,V gene,clone size
TGCGCCAGCAACTCAAGGGGGCCGAATGAAAAACTGTTTTTT,CASNSRGPNEKLFF,TRBD1,TRBJ1-4,14,TRBV5-1,.
TGTGCCATCAGGCGGGACTCCACCTACGAGCAGTACTTC,CAIRRDSTYEQYF,.,TRBJ2-7,13,TRBV10-3,few
TGTGCCATCCATGAGGGAGGCAAGCCCCAGCATTTT,CAIHEGGKPQHF,.,TRBJ1-5,12,TRBV6-1,few
TGTGCCACCAGCAGGCAAAGGGGGCTCTATGGCTACACCTTC,CATSRQRGLYGYTF,TRBD1,TRBJ1-2,14,TRBV15,.
TGTGCCAGCAGTGCCGGGACATGGAAGACCCAGTACTTC,CASSAGTWKTQYF,.,TRBJ2-5,13,TRBV12-3/TRBV12-4,many
TGTGCCAGCAGTGGACTAGCGGGAGGGCCCAATGAGCAGTTCTTC,CASSGLAGGPNEQFF,TRBD2,TRBJ2-1,15,TRBV6-1,many
TGTGCCAGCAGTTCAGACAGCGAAGCTTTCTTT,CASSSDSEAFF,.,TRBJ1-1,11,TRBV12-3/TRBV12-4,few
TGTGCCAGCATGGGGACAGATACGCAGTATTTT,CASMGTDTQYF,.,TRBJ2-3,11,TRBV27,many
TGCAGTGCTAAGGACAGGGCCTACTATGGCTACACCTTC,CSAKDRAYYGYTF,TRBD1,TRBJ1-2,13,TRBV20-1,many
TGTGCCAGCAGCATTTCTAGGGGGGGCTACGAGCAGTACTTC,CASSISRGGYEQYF,.,TRBJ2-7,14,TRBV7-2,few
TGCGCCAGCAGCTTGCAGTTCACAGGAGGGAGCTCCTACAATGAGCAGTTCTTC,CASSLQFTGGSSYNEQFF,.,TRBJ2-1,18,TRBV5-1,many
TGCAGTGCTAGAGTGCTAGCGGGAGGGCCTTACGCCGAGCAGTACTTC,CSARVLAGGPYAEQYF,TRBD2,TRBJ2-7,16,TRBV20-1,many
TGTGCCAGCAGTTCCTCCGGGAGCACAGATACGCAGTATTTT,CASSSSGSTDTQYF,.,TRBJ2-3,14,TRBV6-2/TRBV6-3,many
TGTGCCAGCAGCTTAGCTGGGGGAGCTAACTATGGCTACACCTTC,CASSLAGGANYGYTF,.,TRBJ1-2,15,TRBV7-8,few
TGTGCCAGTAGTATCCAGAGACATCACTTCGAGCAGTACTTC,CASSIQRHHFEQYF,.,TRBJ2-7,14,TRBV19,few
TGTGCCAGCTCACCAGGGGCTTCGGAGAATGGCTACACCTTC,CASSPGASENGYTF,.,TRBJ1-2,14,TRBV18,many
TGTGCCAGTCTAGGACAGGGGGCTATAGAGACCCAGTACTTC,CASLGQGAIETQYF,TRBD1,TRBJ2-5,14,TRBV7-8,many
TGTGCCAGCGGGCAACGGTTAAATGAAAAACTGTTTTTT,CASGQRLNEKLFF,.,TRBJ1-4,13,TRBV6-1,.
TGTGCCAGCAGCCCCCCGGGGGAGGGCTCCTACGAGCAGTACTTC,CASSPPGEGSYEQYF,TRBD2,TRBJ2-7,15,TRBV13,few
TGTGCCAGCGAAAGACGGGCAGGGAAGGTCACTGAAGCTTTCTTT,CASERRAGKVTEAFF,.,TRBJ1-1,15,TRBV6-1,many
TGTGCCAGCACACGAGGCGAGGGCTACGAGCAGTACTTC,CASTRGEGYEQYF,.,TRBJ2-7,13,TRBV7-9,.
TGTGCCAGCAACATTCGACTGACCTCCTACAATGAGCAGTTCTTC,CASNIRLTSYNEQFF,.,TRBJ2-1,15,TRBV7-8,many
TGTGCCATCAGTGATGGGGGCAGCCAGAGGCAGTACTTC,CAISDGGSQRQYF,.,TRBJ2-7,13,TRBV10-3,many
TGTGCCAGCAGTTACTCTGGGGGACCAGATGAAAAACTGTTTTTT,CASSYSGGPDEKLFF,.,TRBJ1-4,15,TRBV6-9,many
TGTGCCAGTAGGTCGGGACAGCAATACGCAGATACGCATTATTTT,CASRSGQQYADTHYF,TRBD1,TRBJ2-3,15,TRBV19,.
TGCAGTGCTGGCCCAGGGGGGGCAGGGGAGACCCAGTACTTC,CSAGPGGAGETQYF,.,TRBJ2-5,14,TRBV20-1,.
TGTGCCAGCAGCTTAGTGTTAGCGGGAGACGAGCAGTACTTC,CASSLVLAGDEQYF,TRBD2,TRBJ2-7,14,TRBV7-2,few
TGTGCCAGCAGTTGGACAGGGTCCTACAATGAGCAGTTCTTC,CASSWTGSYNEQFF,TRBD1,TRBJ2-1,14,TRBV6-2/TRBV6-3,many
TGCAGTGCGGGGGGTGGCAGGGGAGAGACCCAGTACTTC,CSAGGGRGETQYF,.,TRBJ2-5,13,TRBV20-1,many
TGTGCCAGCGACTTTAGCGGGAACCAAGAGACCCAGTACTTC,CASDFSGNQETQYF,TRBD2,TRBJ2-5,14,TRBV2,few
TGTGCCAGCAGCTTAACGGAGTCGGATGAGACCCAGCACTTC,CASSLTESDETQHF,.,TRBJ2-5,14,TRBV7-2,.
TGCAGCGTTGAAGATCCCCACAGGGGCACCGGGGAGCTGTTTTTT,CSVEDPHRGTGELFF,TRBD1,TRBJ2-2,15,TRBV29-1,.
TGTGCCGGCGGCGACAGCGGCGGATCGCCCCTCCACTTT,CAGGDSGGSPLHF,.,TRBJ1-6,13,TRBV3-1,many
TGTGCCAGCAAGGGACTGGAAGAGACCCAGTACTTC,CASKGLEETQYF,.,TRBJ2-5,12,TRBV2,many
TGCAGCGTTGATCACGGCCCAGATACGCAGTATTTT,CSVDHGPDTQYF,.,TRBJ2-3,12,TRBV29-1,few
TGTGCCAGTAGTATAAATGGTGGGGGCGCGAATGGCTACACCTTC,CASSINGGGANGYTF,.,TRBJ1-2,15,TRBV19,few
TGTGCCAGCGGTTCCCAGCAGCCCCAGCATTTT,CASGSQQPQHF,.,TRBJ1-5,11,TRBV27,many
TGCAGTGCTAGAGATGGCGGGAGCAGAAATGAGCAGTTCTTC,CSARDGGSRNEQFF,TRBD2,TRBJ2-1,14,TRBV20-1,many
TGCGCCAGCAGCTTGGGGGCGACGAGCTCCTATAATTCACCCCTCCACTTT,CASSLGATSSYNSPLHF,.,TRBJ1-6,17,TRBV5-1,many
TGTGCCAGCAGTGACTCCAACCGACAGGGCCGGGATGGCTACACCTTC,CASSDSNRQGRDGYTF,TRBD1,TRBJ1-2,16,TRBV25-1,.
TGCAGTGCTGGACCGTTGGGACTAGCGGGACGGGAGCAGTACTTC,CSAGPLGLAGREQYF,TRBD2,TRBJ2-7,15,TRBV20-1,.
TGTGCCAGTAGTATAGCCCCAGGGGCTGGGGGGAAAAACATTCAGTACTTC,CASSIAPGAGGKNIQYF,.,TRBJ2-4,17,TRBV19,.
TGCGCCAGCAGCTTGCTAGAGTCGGACGGCTACACCTTC,CASSLLESDGYTF,.,TRBJ1-2,13,TRBV5-1,many
TGTGCCAGCAGCTTCCTTTCAGGGATAGACAAAAACATTCAGTACTTC,CASSFLSGIDKNIQYF,.,TRBJ2-4,16,TRBV11-2,.
TGCAGTGCAGGGGGACAGGGGACCAACTATGGCTACACCTTC,CSAGGQGTNYGYTF,TRBD1,TRBJ1-2,14,TRBV20-1,many
TGCAGCGTTGAAGACAGTGGGGTCTACGAGCAGTACTTC,CSVEDSGVYEQYF,.,TRBJ2-7,13,TRBV29-1,many
TGTGCCAGCAGCTTGATGGGGCTCGGCAATCAGCCCCAGCATTTT,CASSLMGLGNQPQHF,.,TRBJ1-5,15,TRBV5-6,.
TGTGCCAGCAGCCTCGGCCCCGGCCAGGGTGAGCAGTTCTTC,CASSLGPGQGEQFF,.,TRBJ2-1,14,TRBV7-3,many
TGTGCCAGCAGCCAAGACCCGGTAAAACTGTTTTTT,CASSQDPVKLFF,.,TRBJ1-4,12,TRBV3-1,many
TGCAGTGCTAGAGATGGTACTAGCGGCGAGACCCAGTACTTC,CSARDGTSGETQYF,TRBD2,TRBJ2-5,14,TRBV20-1,.
TGTGCTAGTGGTTCTTCAGGGGGAGAGACCCAGTACTTC,CASGSSGGETQYF,TRBD1,TRBJ2-5,13,TRBV12-5,many
TGTGCTAGTGGCTCCAACCGGGACCCACGGGGGATCCAGTACTTC,CASGSNRDPRGIQYF,.,TRBJ2-5,15,TRBV12-5,.
TGTGCCTCGTTTAGCGGGGGCAGTAACACCGGGGAGCTGTTTTTT,CASFSGGSNTGELFF,TRBD2,TRBJ2-2,15,TRBV10-3,.
TGTGCCAGCAGCGCTACACCCGAGAGCTATGGCTACACCTTC,CASSATPESYGYTF,.,TRBJ1-2,14,TRBV9,.
TGCGCCAGCAGTGAGATTTGGGCAACTAATGAAAAACTGTTTTTT,CASSEIWATNEKLFF,.,TRBJ1-4,15,TRBV10-1,.
TGCAGTGCTAGAGTCCGACTAGCGGGAGGAAATGAGCAGTTCTTC,CSARVRLAGGNEQFF,TRBD2,TRBJ2-1,15,TRBV20-1,many
TGTGCCTTTGCCTGGAGGACGGACTACGAGCAGTACTTC,CAFAWRTDYEQYF,.,TRBJ2-7,13,TRBV30,few
TGTGCCACCCTCGGTAGGGTTTTGTGGAATTTCTATGGCTACACCTTC,CATLGRVLWNFYGYTF,.,TRBJ1-2,16,TRBV10-3,few